The 20 T cell receptor beta chains reported below all come from one sample, sequenced in a study of control samples from healthy donors and cancer patients. Sequencing used immunoSEQ multiplex PCR; TCRdb keeps in-frame clones, though not all of them. Among some 110,000 clones listed, approximately 90% were seen once. Input material: blood. These receptors all stem from a woman between 65 and 79 years old in good health.

The CDR3 protein is CASSPSGQGGDTQYF. The CDR3 DNA reads as TGCGCCAGCAGCCCATCAGGACAGGGGGGTGATACGCAGTATTTT. The chain uses TRBV4-1 and TRBJ2-3; 10 nucleotides match TRBD1. J lost 6 bases, V lost 4 bases, and 7 bases had no gene match. Germline lookup yields CDR1 MGHRA and CDR2 YSYEKL. The CDR3 has 15 residues.

The V call is TRBV5-1, the J call TRBJ1-5; TRBD1 matches at 9 bases. Unmatched junction bases numbered 15, after V lost 3 bases and J lost 11 bases. Germline CDR1 reads SGHRS; CDR2 reads YFSETQ. The CDR3 contains 16 residues. Here the CDR3 reads CASSWGTGMGYLTQHF. The CDR3 DNA is TGCGCCAGCAGCTGGGGGACAGGGATGGGGTATTTGACCCAGCATTTT.

The V call is TRBV5-1, the J call TRBJ2-7; D is unresolved. V dropped 1 base and J dropped 2 bases, with 13 bases sitting between them. The CDR3 runs 15 residues. Germline V gene lookup returns CDR1 SGHRS and CDR2 YFSETQ. The CDR3: CASSLTASSPYEQYF. In DNA, the CDR3 is TGCGCCAGCAGCTTGACTGCCTCGTCCCCCTACGAGCAGTACTTC.

The V call is TRBV6-2 or TRBV6-3, the J call TRBJ1-5; D is uncertain. The CDR3 covers 15 residues. The V end lost 0 bases, the J end lost 5 bases, and 11 bases lay between the germline ends. Looked up from germline, CDR1 is MNHEY and CDR2 is SVGEGT. This CDR3 is CASSYSEGWYQPQHF. Here the CDR3 DNA reads TGTGCCAGCAGTTACTCAGAGGGTTGGTATCAGCCCCAGCATTTT.

The chain recombines TRBV19 with TRBJ2-6, with 7 positions matching TRBD1. In germline, CDR1 is LNHDA, CDR2 SQIVND (reference sequence). Trimming took 4 bases from V and 0 from J; bases not matched to a gene: 6. This CDR3 contains 17 residues. CDR3 loop: CASSRIGGSSGANVLTF. CDR3 DNA: TGTGCCAGTAGTAGAATAGGGGGCAGCTCTGGGGCCAACGTCCTGACTTTC.

This clone was observed once. The chain employs TRBV5-5 and TRBJ1-1; the D is unclear. From germline, CDR1 is SGHKS and CDR2 YYEKEE (reference sequence). CDR3 length: 14 amino acids. Trimming took 5 bases from V and 4 from J, leaving 15 bases between them. As DNA, the CDR3 is TGTGCCAGCAGACCGGACCCACGAGGCACTGAAGCTTTCTTT. It specifies CASRPDPRGTEAFF.

The chain combines TRBV5-6 with TRBJ1-3; 11 bases line up with TRBD1. Germline trimming cut 5 bases from V and 7 bases from J; bases unmatched to any gene: 2. CDR3 length: 13 residues. Germline V CDR1 and CDR2: SGHDT, YYEEEE. The CDR3 bases are TGTGCCAGCAGTTGGGACAGGGGGAACACCATATATTTT. Protein sequence: CASSWDRGNTIYF. The full variable domain, completed using reference TRBV5-6 and TRBJ1-3, is DAGVTQSPTHLIKTRGQQVTLRCSPKSGHDTVSWYQQALGQGPQFIFQYYEEEERQRGNFPDRFSGHQFPNYSSELNVNALLLGDSALYLCASSWDRGNTIYFGEGSWLTVV.

This rearrangement joins TRBV29-1 to TRBJ1-1, with D perhaps matching TRBD1 (5 bases). V was trimmed by 6 bases and J by 3 bases, leaving 11 bases between them. This CDR3 comprises 12 residues. Germline CDR1 is SQVTM and CDR2 is ANQGSEA. The CDR3 region is CSVGRGDTEAFF. In DNA, the CDR3 is TGCAGCGTAGGACGGGGGGACACTGAAGCTTTCTTT. The full variable domain, completed using reference TRBV29-1 and TRBJ1-1, is SAVISQKPSRDICQRGTSLTIQCQVDSQVTMMFWYRQQPGQSLTLIATANQGSEATYESGFVIDKFPISRPNLTFSTLTVSNMSPEDSSIYLCSVGRGDTEAFFGQGTRLTVV.

The chain joins TRBV27 to TRBJ1-1; D remains ambiguous. From germline, CDR1 is MNHEY and CDR2 SMNVEV (reference sequence). The CDR3 covers 16 residues. V was pared by 2 bases and J by 1 base, with 14 bases between. CDR3 nucleotides: TGTGCCAGCAGTTTAGCAATAAACCAAAGGAACACTGAAGCTTTCTTT. This sequence encodes CASSLAINQRNTEAFF.

The chain couples TRBV7-3 to TRBJ2-1; 14 nucleotides match TRBD2. J was trimmed by 4 bases and V by 5 bases; bases with no gene match: 7. The CDR3 is 17 amino acids. Germline V lookup: CDR1 SGHTA, CDR2 FQGTGA. The CDR3, as DNA: TGTGCCAGCAGCATTACCCGACTAGCGGGGGGGTACAATGAGCAGTTCTTC. It is translated as CASSITRLAGGYNEQFF.

This chain links TRBV6-1 with TRBJ2-7; TRBD1 matches at 11 bases. Trimming removed 1 base from V and 5 bases from J; junction bases left unmatched: 7. The CDR3 has 16 amino acids. Germline CDR1 and CDR2: MNHNS and SASEGT. The CDR3 is CASSEGIGQGAHEQYF. The CDR3 DNA reads as TGTGCCAGCAGTGAAGGAATAGGACAGGGGGCCCACGAGCAGTACTTC.

The gene calls are TRBV24-1 and TRBJ2-2; weak D call: TRBD2 (7 bases). Trimming shortened V by 4 bases and J by 7 bases, and 18 bases separated the two germline ends. In germline, CDR1 is KGHDR, CDR2 SFDVKD. The CDR3 is 16 amino acids. The CDR3 DNA reads TGTGCCACCAGTGACCGCGGGGGCCTCTGGAGCGGGGAGCTGTTTTTT. Translated: CATSDRGGLWSGELFF.

This rearrangement joins TRBV19 to TRBJ2-7; 11 nucleotides align to TRBD2. This CDR3 contains 14 residues. Germline V gene data show CDR1 as LNHDA and CDR2 as SQIVND (reference sequence). V lost 5 bases to trimming and J lost 2 bases; unmatched junction nucleotides: 2. CDR3 coding DNA: TGTGCCAGTAGTTCTAGCGGGGGGACCTACGAGCAGTACTTC. Its translation is CASSSSGGTYEQYF.

The rearrangement links TRBV10-3 to TRBJ1-3, with D unclear. This CDR3 is 14 amino acids long. From germline, CDR1 is ENHRY and CDR2 SYGVKD. V was shortened by 10 bases and J by 0 bases, with 13 bases between the two germline ends. The CDR3 loop reads CATRPDISGNTIYF. The CDR3 DNA reads as TGTGCCACCCGGCCCGACATCTCTGGAAACACCATATATTTT.

V usage is TRBV9 and J usage is TRBJ2-1; the match to TRBD1 covers 9 bases. The CDR3 spans 17 residues. V dropped 2 bases and J dropped 2; count of bases not matched to a gene: 8. Per the germline V gene, CDR1 is SGDLS and CDR2 is YYNGEE. The CDR3, as DNA: TGTGCCAGCAGCGTCACTACCGGGACAGGGACCTACAATGAGCAGTTCTTC. Translating it yields CASSVTTGTGTYNEQFF.

The V call is TRBV6-2 or TRBV6-3, the J call TRBJ2-1, with D tentatively TRBD1 (6 bases). The V end lost 5 bases, the J end lost 9 bases, and 11 bases lay between the germline ends. This CDR3 is built from 12 residues. Germline V gene sequence: CDR1 MNHEY, CDR2 SVGEGT. The CDR3 is CASSNRAGEQFF. The CDR3 nucleotides read TGTGCCAGCAGTAACAGGGCAGGTGAGCAGTTCTTC.

The V call is TRBV12-3 or TRBV12-4, the J call TRBJ1-2; 9 nucleotides agree with TRBD1. V shed 3 bases and J 7 bases; nucleotides not matched to a gene: 3. This CDR3 has 13 amino acids. The CDR3 is CASSFNRGPGYTF. Written as DNA, the CDR3 is TGTGCCAGCAGTTTTAACAGGGGGCCTGGCTACACCTTC.

The table lists this clone with a count of one. The V call is TRBV20-1, the J call TRBJ2-5, with 9 bases aligning to TRBD2. With V trimmed by 3 bases and J by 5 bases, 7 bases remained unmatched. CDR1 DFQATT and CDR2 SNEGSKA come from the germline V gene (reference sequence). This CDR3 spans 14 amino acids. CDR3 residues: CSASPLAGVETQYF. Here the CDR3 DNA reads TGCAGTGCTAGTCCTTTAGCGGGGGTGGAGACCCAGTACTTC.

The chain employs TRBV9 and TRBJ2-7, with 7 bases identical to TRBD2. This CDR3 has 15 residues. The V segment lost 5 bases and the J segment 0 bases; nucleotides outside the gene matches: 8. From germline, CDR1 is SGDLS and CDR2 YYNGEE. The CDR3 loop reads CASSTSGASSYEQYF. CDR3 DNA sequence: TGTGCCAGCAGTACCAGCGGGGCCAGCTCCTACGAGCAGTACTTC.

The gene calls are TRBV6-5 and TRBJ2-1; 9 nucleotides match TRBD1. This CDR3 is built from 14 residues. J was trimmed by 9 bases and V by 6 bases; bases with no gene match: 9. Germline V gene lookup returns CDR1 MNHEY and CDR2 SVGAGI. The CDR3 loop reads CASSPGTGSGEQFF. CDR3 in DNA: TGTGCCAGCAGCCCAGGGACAGGGAGCGGTGAGCAGTTCTTC.